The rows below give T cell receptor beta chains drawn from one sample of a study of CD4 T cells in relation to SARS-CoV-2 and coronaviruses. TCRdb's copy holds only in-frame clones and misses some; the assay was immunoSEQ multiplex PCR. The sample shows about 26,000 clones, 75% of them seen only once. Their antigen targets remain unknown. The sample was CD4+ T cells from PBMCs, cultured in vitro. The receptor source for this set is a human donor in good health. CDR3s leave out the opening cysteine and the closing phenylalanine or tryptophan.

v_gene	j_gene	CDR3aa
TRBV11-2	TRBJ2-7	ASSLEGLAASFYEQY
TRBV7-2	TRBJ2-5	ASSLVGETQY
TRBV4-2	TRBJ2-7	ASSQAATGEGGEQY
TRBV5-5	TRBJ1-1	ASSGREDTEAF
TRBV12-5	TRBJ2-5	ASGLTSGKETQY
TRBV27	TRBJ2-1	ASSLGGYTYNEQF
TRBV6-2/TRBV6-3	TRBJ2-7	ASSYSHRKPSYEQY
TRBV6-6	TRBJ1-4	ASGHQGADEKLF
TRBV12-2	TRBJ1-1	ASRTPSRSHTEAF
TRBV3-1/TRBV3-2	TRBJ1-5	ASSQEGTFPNQPQH
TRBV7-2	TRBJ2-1	ASSSNGVFGNEQF
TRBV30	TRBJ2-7	AWIRDGPYEQY
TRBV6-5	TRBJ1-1	AILWQGNTEAF
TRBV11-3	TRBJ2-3	ASSLDATDTQY
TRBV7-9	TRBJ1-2	ASSLSVGEVGYT
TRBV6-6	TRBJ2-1	ASSYSAGYNEQF
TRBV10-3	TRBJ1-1	AISEMGGYGGNTEAF
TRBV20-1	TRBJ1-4	SASGGWEVGEKLF
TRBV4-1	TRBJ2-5	ASSRAPDRGKTQY
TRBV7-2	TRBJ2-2	ASSLTRATGELF
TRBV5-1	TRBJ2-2	ARWAGGRTGELF
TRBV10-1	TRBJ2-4	ASSVQGTLAKNIQY
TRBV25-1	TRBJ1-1	ASIGQSMNTEAF
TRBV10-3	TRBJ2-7	AISESTGGEQY
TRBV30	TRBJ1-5	AWSVVGAGKSQPQH
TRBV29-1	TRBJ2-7	SVRDSSEQY
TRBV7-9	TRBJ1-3	ASSLSQGHSGNTIY
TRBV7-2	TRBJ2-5	ASSGRDSPYQETQY
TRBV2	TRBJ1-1	ASGWRAGEAF
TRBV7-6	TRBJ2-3	ASSPGTSGRNGGTQY
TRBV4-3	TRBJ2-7	ASSQDMRGEQY
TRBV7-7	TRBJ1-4	ASSSNVGEKLF
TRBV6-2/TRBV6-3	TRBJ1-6	ASSPGPLKVYSPLH
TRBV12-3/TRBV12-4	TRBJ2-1	ASSLRSHEQF
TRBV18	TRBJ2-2	ASSPPLAGVTGELF
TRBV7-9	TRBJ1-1	ASSSGGNTEAF
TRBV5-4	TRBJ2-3	ASRSGLAGSTDTQY
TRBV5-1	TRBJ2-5	ASSFDSRETQY
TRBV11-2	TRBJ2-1	ASSNSGTSGSFEQF
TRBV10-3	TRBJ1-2	AISVIQGAYGYT
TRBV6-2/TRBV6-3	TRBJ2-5	ASSYGTSGMGETQY
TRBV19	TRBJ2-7	ASSPQDRVHEQY
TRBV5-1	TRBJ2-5	ASSLGWRQGPEETQY
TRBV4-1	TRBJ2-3	ASSQVPSATQPHTQY
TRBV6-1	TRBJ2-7	ASSVASYEQY
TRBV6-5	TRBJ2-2	ASTERVTGELF
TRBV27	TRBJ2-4	ASSHRQGSTKNIQY
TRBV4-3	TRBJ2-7	ASSQGVAWREEPFWEQY
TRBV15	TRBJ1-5	ATSRDPGDGNQPQH
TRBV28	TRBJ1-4	ASSFNRGTNEKLF
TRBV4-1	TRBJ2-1	ASSHIRDEQF
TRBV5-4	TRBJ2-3	ASSLRSDTQY
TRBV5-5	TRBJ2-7	ASSYTPGLRAPEQY
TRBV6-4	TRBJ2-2	ASSDSRETAGGELF
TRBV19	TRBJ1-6	ASTPPGTDYRSPLH
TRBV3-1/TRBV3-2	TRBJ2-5	ASSQRLGLYQETQY
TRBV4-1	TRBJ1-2	ASSPGDGPNYGYT
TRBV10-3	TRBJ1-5	AISETSQPQH